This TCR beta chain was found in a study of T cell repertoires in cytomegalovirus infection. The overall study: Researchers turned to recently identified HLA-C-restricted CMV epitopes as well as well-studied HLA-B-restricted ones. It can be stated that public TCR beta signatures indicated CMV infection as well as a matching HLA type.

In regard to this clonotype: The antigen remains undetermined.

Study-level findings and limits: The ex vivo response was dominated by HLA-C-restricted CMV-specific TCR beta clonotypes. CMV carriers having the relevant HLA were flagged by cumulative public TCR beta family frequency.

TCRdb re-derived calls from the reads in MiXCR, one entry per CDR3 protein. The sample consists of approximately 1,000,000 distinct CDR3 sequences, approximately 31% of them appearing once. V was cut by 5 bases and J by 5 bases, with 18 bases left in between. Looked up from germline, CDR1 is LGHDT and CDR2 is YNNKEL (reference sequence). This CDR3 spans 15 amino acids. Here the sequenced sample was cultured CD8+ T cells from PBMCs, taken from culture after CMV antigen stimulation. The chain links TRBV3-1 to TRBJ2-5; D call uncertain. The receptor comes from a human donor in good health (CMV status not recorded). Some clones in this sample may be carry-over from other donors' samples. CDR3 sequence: CASSSNPPLWETQYF. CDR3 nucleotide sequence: TGTGCCAGCAGCTCAAACCCTCCATTATGGGAGACCCAGTACTTC.